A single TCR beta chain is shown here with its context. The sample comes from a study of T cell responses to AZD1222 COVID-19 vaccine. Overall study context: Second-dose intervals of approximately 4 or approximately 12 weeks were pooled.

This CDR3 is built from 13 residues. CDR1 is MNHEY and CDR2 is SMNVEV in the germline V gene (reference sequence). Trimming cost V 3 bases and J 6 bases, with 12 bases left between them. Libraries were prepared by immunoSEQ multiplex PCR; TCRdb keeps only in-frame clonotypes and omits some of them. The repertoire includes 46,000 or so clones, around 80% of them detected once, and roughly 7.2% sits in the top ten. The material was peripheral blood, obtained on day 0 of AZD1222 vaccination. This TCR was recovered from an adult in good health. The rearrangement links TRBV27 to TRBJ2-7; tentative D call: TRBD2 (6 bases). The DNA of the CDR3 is TGTGCCAGCAGTTTTGGAGGGTCGCGCGAGCAGTACTTC. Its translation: CASSFGGSREQYF.